These 7 T cell receptor beta chains originate from one sample sequenced in a study of blood T cell repertoires in COVID-19 (TCRdb year 2020). Libraries were prepared through the immunoSEQ multiplex PCR assay. TCRdb provides this immuneACCESS table in a form limited to in-frame rearrangements. Some clones are lacking; in checked studies, under half of them reflect an unresolved V gene, and why the rest are absent is not known. For this sample there are around 340,000 clones; about nine tenths appear just once. The ten largest clones take up approximately 4.1% of the sample. Input material: peripheral blood. The receptors were gathered from a woman aged 55-75 years with COVID-19, enrolled during active disease.

The V gene is TRBV15, the J gene TRBJ1-1; perhaps TRBD1 as D (6 bases). V gave up 5 bases and J gave up 1 base, with 14 bases separating them. The CDR3 is 15 amino acids. CDR1 LNHNV and CDR2 YYDKDF come from the germline V gene (reference sequence). The CDR3 sequence is CATSDRQGQNTEAFF. DNA of the CDR3: TGTGCCACCAGCGATCGGCAGGGACAGAACACTGAAGCTTTCTTT.

The chain is built from TRBV6-1 and TRBJ2-7; 7 nucleotides match TRBD1. Germline V gives CDR1 MNHNS, CDR2 SASEGT. The CDR3 is made up of 14 amino acids. V trimming: 2 bases; J trimming: 6 bases; junction bases outside the gene matches: 7. The CDR3 spells CASSERAGGAEQYF. The CDR3 DNA follows: TGTGCCAGCAGTGAAAGGGCAGGGGGTGCCGAGCAGTACTTC.

The V gene is TRBV9, the J gene TRBJ2-7; D not certain. V lost 4 bases and J 4 bases, leaving 6 bases between the germline ends. The CDR3 totals 11 residues. Germline V lookup: CDR1 SGDLS, CDR2 YYNGEE. The DNA for the CDR3 is TGTGCCAGCAGCTCCTCTTACGAGCAGTACTTC. It specifies CASSSSYEQYF.

The chain links TRBV7-2 to TRBJ2-3, with D possibly being TRBD2 (7 bases). The CDR3 has 15 amino acids. Germline CDR1 reads SGHTA; CDR2 reads FQGNSA. Trimming stripped 5 bases from V and 2 bases from J, with 14 bases between. The CDR3 region is CASSLRGGLTDTQYF. CDR3 nucleotides: TGTGCCAGCAGCCTGAGGGGGGGGCTCACAGATACGCAGTATTTT.

This rearrangement joins TRBV5-1 to TRBJ2-4, with D perhaps TRBD2 (6 bases). The V gene lost 0 bases and the J gene lost 8 bases, with 18 bases spanning the gap. This CDR3 comprises 16 residues. Germline V gene lookup returns CDR1 SGHRS and CDR2 YFSETQ. CDR3 sequence: CASSLEFRQGGDIQYF. The CDR3 DNA reads TGCGCCAGCAGCTTGGAATTTCGGCAGGGAGGAGACATTCAGTACTTC.

V usage is TRBV5-1 and J usage is TRBJ2-2; D may be TRBD1 (5 bases). Germline assignment: CDR1 SGHRS and CDR2 YFSETQ. The CDR3 totals 14 residues. The germline V and J ends were trimmed by 1 base and 6 bases, with 10 bases remaining between them. CDR3 DNA: TGCGCCAGCAGCTTGTGGGAAGGGGCCGGGGAGCTGTTTTTT. Its protein product is CASSLWEGAGELFF.

This clone appeared a single time. V is TRBV2 and J is TRBJ2-1; TRBD1 matches at 12 bases. This CDR3 has 15 residues. Per the germline V gene, CDR1 is SNHLY and CDR2 is FYNNEI. J gave up 7 bases and V 5 bases, and 6 bases lay outside the gene matches. The CDR3 reads CASSMGQGARNEQFF. The DNA of the CDR3 is TGTGCCAGCAGTATGGGACAGGGGGCAAGGAATGAGCAGTTCTTC.